The text below deals with one T cell receptor (beta chain). Its antigen is not identified. The length of the CDR3 is 14 residues. Germline CDR1 reads MNHEY; CDR2 reads SVGAGI. Trimming shortened V by 6 bases and J by 1 base, and 13 bases separated the two germline ends. This sample was taken from a study of OX40 agonist ivuxolimab in advanced cancers. At the level of the study: Patients assigned to dose escalation were diagnosed with hepatocellular carcinoma, melanoma, renal cell or head and neck cancer. Treatment received earlier with anti-PD-1, anti-PD-L1 or anti-CTLA-4 agents was allowed, and over 30% had some.

Study-wide points: Normalized expansion of T-cell clones was also low for some nonresponders. CD4+ and CD8+ blood T cells expanded clonally by week 6 at 0.1 to 3.0 mg/kg.

Using immunoSEQ multiplex PCR, the repertoire was profiled, and TCRdb retains in-frame clones only, with some absent. The table has some 98,000 clones, about 80% seen once. This specimen consisted of CD4+ or CD8+ T cells sorted from blood, obtained in a trial of the OX40 agonist ivuxolimab. The J gene is TRBJ2-7, the V gene TRBV6-5, with D tentatively TRBD2 (5 bases). The clonotype comes from an adult with an advanced solid tumor such as melanoma, head and neck, liver or kidney cancer. CDR3: CASRWTEPSYEQYF. DNA for the CDR3: TGTGCCAGCAGGTGGACTGAACCATCCTACGAGCAGTACTTC.